Detailed here is one T cell receptor (beta chain). Its antigen is unknown. Other DNA sequences in this sample translate to the same CDR3. The data originate from a study of shared clonotypes between healthy human individuals. Sequenced by immunoSEQ multiplex PCR; TCRdb stores in-frame clones only, minus some. Altogether 2 million to 2.5 million clones are present, 90% to 96% being singletons, with the ten largest covering 0.13%. CDR1 is SGDLS, CDR2 YYNGEE, per germline. The CDR3 has 15 amino acids. Trimming stripped 0 bases from V and 1 base from J, with 5 bases between. Study observations and caveats: The sole specimen, blood, was sampled, and tissue repertoires likely differ.

Every donor, a Caucasian adult, lived in Nashville, Tennessee. The material sequenced was naive CD4+ T cells sorted from blood. Noted subset: CD45RA+ positively selected. The V gene is TRBV9, the J gene TRBJ2-6, with unresolved D. The origin of this receptor is a man between 18 and 35 years old in good health. This CDR3 reads CASSVAVSGANVLTF. The CDR3 DNA reads as TGTGCCAGCAGCGTAGCTGTATCTGGGGCCAACGTCCTGACTTTC.